This is a list of T cell receptor beta chains from one sample in a study of blood T cell repertoires in COVID-19. Sequencing used immunoSEQ multiplex PCR; TCRdb keeps in-frame clones, though not all of them. The table shows 250,000 or so clones, with around 85% occurring only once. The specimen was PBMCs or T cells enriched from blood (not recorded which). Every receptor here comes from a woman in her forties or fifties who had recovered from COVID-19. Each CDR3 is given with its conserved first and last residue. A D gene is named only where the DNA matches it firmly. Expanded clones are given a class, and other clones once, few, many or no size at all.

>TRBJ1-3|TRBV7-9|.|.
CASSFEQPASGNTIYF
TGTGCCAGCAGCTTCGAACAGCCAGCCTCCGGAAACACCATATATTTT
>TRBJ1-1|TRBV11-3|.|few
CASSRRGQGMLNTEAFF
TGTGCCAGCAGCCGAAGGGGACAAGGAATGTTGAACACTGAAGCTTTCTTT
>TRBJ2-1|TRBV7-9|.|.
CASSQTDSVTYNEQFF
TGTGCCAGCAGCCAAACGGACTCCGTAACCTACAATGAGCAGTTCTTC
>TRBJ1-1|TRBV16|.|.
CASSLRLQVGAFF
TGTGCCAGCAGCCTCCGTTTACAGGTTGGAGCTTTCTTT
>TRBJ1-1|TRBV2|.|.
CASTDIMNTEAFF
TGTGCCAGCACGGACATTATGAACACTGAAGCTTTCTTT
>TRBJ2-7|TRBV12-3/TRBV12-4|TRBD2|.
CASSPSGTGEQYF
TGTGCCAGCAGCCCTAGCGGGACGGGCGAGCAGTACTTC
>TRBJ2-4|TRBV2|.|.
CASWTGLAKNIQYF
TGTGCCAGCTGGACCGGACTAGCCAAAAACATTCAGTACTTC
>TRBJ2-7|TRBV3-1/TRBV3-2|TRBD2|.
CASSLTSSGRLYEQYF
TGTGCCAGCAGCCTTACTTCTAGCGGGAGATTGTACGAGCAGTACTTC
>TRBJ2-2|TRBV25-1|.|.
CASSEIVGPSTGELFF
TGTGCCAGCAGTGAAATAGTGGGGCCATCAACCGGGGAGCTGTTTTTT
>TRBJ2-3|TRBV7-3|TRBD2|.
CASSSTGGGTDTQYF
TGTGCCAGCAGCTCCACGGGAGGCGGCACAGATACGCAGTATTTT
>TRBJ2-1|TRBV3-1/TRBV3-2|.|.
CASSQLSRDFEQFF
TGTGCCAGCAGCCAATTATCCCGGGACTTTGAGCAGTTCTTC
>TRBJ2-1|TRBV27|TRBD2|few
CASSHLAGVENEQFF
TGTGCCAGCAGTCATCTAGCGGGAGTGGAGAATGAGCAGTTCTTC
>TRBJ1-6|TRBV5-6|.|once
CASSFPNSPLHF
TGTGCCAGCAGCTTCCCAAATTCACCCCTCCACTTT
>TRBJ2-7|TRBV7-3|TRBD2|once
CASSPSSGSSYEQYF
TGTGCCAGCAGCCCATCTAGCGGGAGCTCCTACGAGCAGTACTTC
>TRBJ2-2|TRBV19|TRBD2|once
CASLTSGYGELFF
TGTGCCAGTTTGACTAGCGGGTACGGGGAGCTGTTTTTT
>TRBJ2-1|TRBV6-5|TRBD2|.
CATLASGYNEQFF
TGTGCCACGCTGGCTAGCGGATACAATGAGCAGTTCTTC
>TRBJ1-5|TRBV6-1|.|few
CASSDFRRAYQPQHF
TGTGCCAGCAGTGATTTCCGCAGGGCGTATCAGCCCCAGCATTTT
>TRBJ2-1|TRBV3-1/TRBV3-2|.|.
CASSPWGGGPFNEQFF
TGTGCCAGCAGCCCGTGGGGCGGGGGCCCCTTCAATGAGCAGTTCTTC
>TRBJ1-3|TRBV5-8|.|.
CASSLRNTIYF
TGTGCCAGCAGTCTACGAAACACCATATATTTT
>TRBJ2-3|TRBV19|.|.
CASSIDGRRARTTTSTDTQYF
TGTGCCAGTAGTATTGACGGCCGCAGGGCTCGGACGACGACTAGCACAGATACGCAGTATTTT
>TRBJ2-7|TRBV2|.|.
CASGLWSAYEQYF
TGTGCCAGCGGTCTATGGTCGGCCTACGAGCAGTACTTC
>TRBJ2-2|TRBV27|TRBD2|.
CASSLLAGSVGELFF
TGTGCCAGCAGTTTGTTAGCGGGATCGGTCGGGGAGCTGTTTTTT
>TRBJ1-6|TRBV7-9|.|.
CASSVGVGDVTLHF
TGTGCCAGCAGCGTCGGGGTTGGGGATGTCACCCTCCACTTT
>TRBJ2-7|TRBV28|TRBD2|once
CASSPGTGTSFYEQYF
TGTGCCAGCAGCCCCGGGACCGGGACTAGCTTTTACGAGCAGTACTTC
>TRBJ2-3|TRBV12-5|.|.
CASVWERATDTQYF
TGTGCTAGTGTTTGGGAGAGAGCGACAGATACGCAGTATTTT
>TRBJ2-7|TRBV2|TRBD1|.
CASREPGQGAREQYF
TGTGCCAGCAGGGAACCGGGACAGGGGGCCCGCGAGCAGTACTTC
>TRBJ1-5|TRBV7-2|.|once
CASSFTSQPQHF
TGTGCCAGCAGCTTTACATCTCAGCCCCAGCATTTT
>TRBJ1-5|TRBV27|.|.
CASSRDSNQPQHF
TGTGCCAGCAGCAGGGATAGCAATCAGCCCCAGCATTTT
>TRBJ2-7|TRBV5-1|.|.
CASSLSRDEQYF
TGCGCCAGCAGCCTGAGCCGGGACGAGCAGTACTTC
>TRBJ1-4|TRBV28|TRBD1|.
CASSFEGAGEKLFF
TGTGCCAGCAGTTTCGAGGGGGCGGGTGAAAAACTGTTTTTT
>TRBJ2-1|TRBV6-5|TRBD2|.
CASMIAGVSNEQFF
TGTGCCAGCATGATAGCGGGAGTTAGCAATGAGCAGTTCTTC
>TRBJ1-5|TRBV28|.|.
CASSLQLRESGPQHF
TGTGCCAGCAGTTTACAGTTGAGGGAGTCAGGGCCCCAGCATTTT
>TRBJ2-7|TRBV6-5|TRBD1|.
CASTVSRQGTYEQYF
TGTGCCAGCACGGTTTCGAGACAGGGGACCTACGAGCAGTACTTC
>TRBJ2-3|TRBV2|TRBD2|.
CASSEGTSGRVTDTQYF
TGTGCCAGCAGTGAAGGGACTAGCGGGAGGGTGACAGATACGCAGTATTTT
>TRBJ2-3|TRBV7-2|TRBD2|.
CASSLGSSGPLTDTQYF
TGTGCCAGCAGCTTAGGCTCTAGCGGGCCGCTCACAGATACGCAGTATTTT
>TRBJ2-1|TRBV27|.|.
CASRVGPESYNEQFF
TGTGCCAGCAGAGTGGGGCCGGAGTCCTACAATGAGCAGTTCTTC
>TRBJ1-1|TRBV29-1|.|.
CSARGGGRNTEAFF
TGCAGCGCCAGAGGTGGGGGGAGAAACACTGAAGCTTTCTTT
>TRBJ2-5|TRBV18|.|.
CASSPKTRETQYF
TGTGCCAGCTCACCGAAGACTAGGGAGACCCAGTACTTC
>TRBJ2-5|TRBV3-1/TRBV3-2|TRBD2|.
CASSQYSPTSGTQETQYF
TGTGCCAGCAGCCAGTATAGCCCGACTAGCGGGACTCAAGAGACCCAGTACTTC
>TRBJ2-1|TRBV28|.|.
CASRLPDGLYNEQFF
TGTGCCAGCAGACTACCGGACGGACTCTACAATGAGCAGTTCTTC
>TRBJ2-1|TRBV18|TRBD2|.
CASSPKGTSGSAEQFF
TGTGCCAGCTCACCAAAGGGGACTAGCGGGAGTGCTGAGCAGTTCTTC
>TRBJ2-1|TRBV2|TRBD2|.
CASKREGRNEQFF
TGTGCCAGCAAGCGGGAGGGGAGGAATGAGCAGTTCTTC
>TRBJ2-7|TRBV14|.|.
CASSQEIRTVTYEQYF
TGTGCCAGCAGCCAAGAAATCAGGACAGTTACCTACGAGCAGTACTTC
>TRBJ1-6|TRBV6-5|.|.
CASSYSYRVNSPLHF
TGTGCCAGCAGTTACTCTTACAGGGTCAATTCACCCCTCCACTTT
>TRBJ1-1|TRBV7-2|.|.
CASSLWRRREAFF
TGTGCCAGCAGCTTATGGAGGCGCCGTGAAGCTTTCTTT
>TRBJ2-1|TRBV5-1|.|once
CASSESETSIIGEQFF
TGCGCCAGCAGCGAATCCGAGACTAGTATTATCGGTGAGCAGTTCTTC
>TRBJ1-1|TRBV3-1/TRBV3-2|.|.
CASSAVGSPEAFF
TGTGCCAGCAGCGCCGTGGGGAGTCCTGAAGCTTTCTTT
>TRBJ2-7|TRBV28|.|.
CASSAFTGYEQYF
TGTGCCAGCAGTGCCTTCACGGGCTACGAGCAGTACTTC
>TRBJ1-6|TRBV10-3|.|.
CAISGTSSYNSPLHF
TGTGCCATCAGTGGTACGAGCTCCTATAATTCACCCCTCCACTTT
>TRBJ2-4|TRBV9|TRBD2|.
CASSVAPGLAGDLVNIQYF
TGTGCCAGCAGCGTAGCCCCAGGACTAGCGGGAGATTTGGTAAACATTCAGTACTTC
>TRBJ2-7|TRBV7-9|TRBD1|.
CASSLQGASTYEQYF
TGTGCCAGCAGCTTACAGGGGGCCTCAACCTACGAGCAGTACTTC
>TRBJ2-1|TRBV5-4|TRBD1|.
CASSNDRVRSYNEQFF
TGTGCCAGCAGCAACGACAGGGTACGGTCCTACAATGAGCAGTTCTTC
>TRBJ2-5|TRBV29-1|TRBD1|.
CSVPATGSETQYF
TGCAGCGTCCCAGCGACAGGGTCGGAGACCCAGTACTTC
>TRBJ2-7|TRBV5-5|.|.
CASRLRAGAHEQYF
TGTGCCAGCAGGCTCCGGGCAGGGGCCCACGAGCAGTACTTC
>TRBJ2-7|TRBV4-2|TRBD2|many
CASSQGAGDSDYEQYF
TGTGCCAGCAGCCAAGGGGCGGGAGATTCGGACTACGAGCAGTACTTC
>TRBJ2-7|TRBV6-5|TRBD2|.
CASRPPGLAVFEQYF
TGTGCCAGCAGACCCCCGGGACTAGCGGTCTTCGAGCAGTACTTC
>TRBJ2-7|TRBV11-2|.|.
CASSLYIGRGMSYEQYF
TGTGCCAGCAGCTTATATATTGGCAGGGGTATGTCCTACGAGCAGTACTTC
>TRBJ2-1|TRBV4-1|TRBD2|.
CASSQDQGSGGYNEQFF
TGCGCCAGCAGCCAAGATCAAGGTAGCGGGGGGTACAATGAGCAGTTCTTC
>TRBJ2-7|TRBV9|TRBD2|.
CASSVGPSGRVNEQYF
TGTGCCAGCAGCGTAGGGCCTAGCGGGAGAGTGAACGAGCAGTACTTC
>TRBJ2-3|TRBV29-1|.|.
CSVESVSDTQYF
TGCAGCGTTGAAAGCGTGTCAGATACGCAGTATTTT